This T cell receptor beta chain was sequenced for a study of T cell repertoires in cytomegalovirus infection. About the study: CMV infection plus the matching HLA type was flagged by public TCR beta signatures. Whole-study findings and limits: The ex vivo response was dominated by HLA-C-restricted CMV-specific TCR beta clonotypes. Summed public TCR beta family frequency identified CMV carriers bearing the relevant HLA.

V was shortened by 6 bases and J by 8 bases, with 16 bases between the two germline ends. The CDR3 extends over 13 amino acids. This clonotype was counted between two and nine times. Its antigen is undetermined. TCRdb passed the reads through MiXCR, listing each CDR3 protein once. Here the sample spans about 180,000 distinct CDR3 sequences, 13% to 15% being singletons. This clonotype was sampled from a human donor in good health (CMV status not recorded). Some clones in this sample may be carry-over from other donors' samples. The rearrangement links TRBV12-3 or TRBV12-4 to TRBJ1-2; D gene unclear. The sample taken for sequencing was PBMCs. DNA of the CDR3: TGTGCCAGCAGACTGGCAGGCCTTGGGGGCTACACCTTC. It is translated as CASRLAGLGGYTF.